The sequence of this TCR beta chain was determined in a study of early T cells in non-severe SARS-CoV-2 infection (dated by TCRdb to about 2021). Regarding the study in general: TCR sequencing used bulk RNA from unsorted whole blood, so alpha and beta chains could not be paired. Here is what the overall study found, with its caveats: VDJdb matching was skewed toward anti-spike CD8 responses, so virus-specific expansions were likely underestimated and private and CD4 specificities were missed.

This clonotype was detected many times. Its antigen has not been determined. The sample holds no much larger clone one base away, and base qualities are not on file. This was a case-control study nested in a cohort of healthcare workers in London, UK, who had nasopharyngeal swab PCR tests and blood samples taken every week. Healthcare workers were enrolled in the week of the UK lockdown, from 23 to 31 March 2020, and were followed every week for up to roughly 16 weeks. The germline V gene (reference sequence) sets CDR1 to LGHDT and CDR2 to YNNKEL. The V and J ends are trimmed by 1 base and 3 bases, leaving 12 bases between them. From the cysteine through the phenylalanine, the CDR3 covers 15 amino acids. Left in the record is the CDR3 DNA by itself, 45 bases read in frame from the first base. Library method: 5' RACE. Sequencing took place on a NextSeq 500. The TCR library protocol attached unique molecular identifiers to individual cDNA molecules to correct for sequencing error and PCR bias. Both TCR alpha and beta chains were sequenced, and tight co-correlation was observed between alpha and beta sequence abundances in each sample. Under the source paper's analysis protocol: Decombinator V4 was used to annotate TCR sequences for V gene, J gene and CDR3. TCRs were defined as expanded if a significant change between any two time points was detected under a Poisson model with p below 0.0001. TCR abundances were normalised to the total number of TCRs sequenced in each sample and reported as counts per million. TRAV1-2 paired with TRAJ12, TRAJ20 or TRAJ33 defined MAIT TCRs, while TRAV10 paired with TRAJ18 defined iNKT TCRs. A search of VDJdb, accessed on 1 November 2021, was run for TCRs annotated to CMV, EBV and SARS-CoV-2, with TCRs annotated for multiple antigens excluded. TCRdb ran its own pipeline on the public reads, namely fastp trimming at Q25 and MiXCR clone calling, and kept in-frame beta chains. Merged by CDR3 protein, the rows form single entries marked with the most common genes and DNA. The V and J calls were determined by TCRdb, not by the authors. The sample table lists 25,000 to 30,000 distinct CDR3 sequences, less than 10% of them with a count of one. The top ten clones comprise roughly 13% of the sample.

The receptor chain draws on TRBV3-1 and TRBJ1-2, and possibly TRBD1, on 5 matching bases. The sample was whole blood. This clonotype was sampled from an adult who was a healthcare worker with PCR-confirmed SARS-CoV-2 infection or an uninfected control (not recorded which). CDR3 loop: CASSQGGLSHYGYTF. The sequenced DNA: TGTGCCAGCAGCCAAGGGGGGTTATCCCACTATGGCTACACCTTC.